This TCR beta chain was obtained from a study of blood T cell repertoires in COVID-19. Study information: The study drew acute and convalescent COVID-19 samples from the United States, Italy and Spain. From T cells, B-cell-depleted T cells, or PBMCs came the material, which was cDNA or gDNA.

The length of the CDR3 is 15 residues. The germline V gene has CDR1 SGHVS and CDR2 FNYEAQ. V was pared by 5 bases and J by 0 bases, with 4 bases of the junction left unmatched. This clone was detected once. As processed by the authors: Quantification of nucleated cells was approximated via reference gene primer amplification. Assay: immunoSEQ multiplex PCR; the TCRdb copy retains only in-frame clones and omits some. The V and J calls and clone size were taken over from that table, and D and trimming were inferred from the DNA. Of roughly 150,000 clones listed, approximately 91% are singletons. The V and J genes are TRBV7-6 and TRBJ2-3; 8 bases line up with TRBD1. The specimen sequenced was peripheral blood. This sequence was found in a man aged 18 to 29 with acute or convalescent COVID-19. CDR3 in amino acids: CASSPRTGSTDTQYF. CDR3 nucleotide sequence: TGTGCCAGCAGCCCCCGGACAGGGAGCACAGATACGCAGTATTTT.